The clone carrying this TCR beta chain was detected only a few times. Its specificity is unknown. The sample originates from a study of cytomegalovirus exposure and HLA in healthy donors. Study-level findings and limits: Clonal expansion was found to be greater in HLA-associated TCR beta chains than in equally common others in a later analysis.

Germline V gives CDR1 SGHTA, CDR2 FQGTGA. The CDR3 loop spans 15 amino acids. The ends were cut back, 2 bases at V and 4 bases at J, with 15 bases in the middle. Amplification used 60 Vbeta primers and 13 Jbeta primers. Clones were sequenced by immunoSEQ multiplex PCR, and TCRdb holds only the in-frame ones, with some missing. The sample yields 100,000 to 140,000 clones, about 84% seen once. Sequenced sample: PBMCs. This receptor was obtained from a man aged 30-40 years in good health and CMV-seronegative. This chain joins TRBV7-3 and TRBJ2-7; unclear D gene. CDR3: CASSLLAEADYEQYF. Written as DNA, the CDR3 is TGTGCCAGCAGCTTATTAGCAGAAGCAGATTACGAGCAGTACTTC.